The sequence of this T cell receptor (beta chain) was determined in a study of CD8 T cells in ankylosing spondylitis. Whole-study findings and limits: Seemingly characteristic of ankylosing spondylitis blood was a TCR beta motif consisting of fewer than 10 highly homologous variants.

Researchers built TCR beta libraries using quantitative 5'-RACE with molecular barcodes. From the 5' RACE reads, TCRdb called clonotypes with MiXCR, one entry per CDR3 protein. The sample yields under 850,000 distinct CDR3 sequences, around 20% seen once. Trimming cost V 0 bases and J 2 bases; bases outside gene matches: 5. Germline V gene sequence: CDR1 DFQATT, CDR2 SNEGSKA (reference sequence). The CDR3 extends over 15 amino acids. Only a few counts were recorded for this clonotype. Its antigen remains unknown. This clonotype was sampled from a male donor with ankylosing spondylitis. Source material: blood, either unsorted or a sorted T cell fraction (not recorded which). The chain links TRBV20-1 to TRBJ1-2; 8 nucleotides line up with TRBD1. The CDR3 DNA is TGCAGTGCTAGAGAAGGGGGACAGGCGAACTATGGCTACACCTTC. This codes for CSAREGGQANYGYTF.